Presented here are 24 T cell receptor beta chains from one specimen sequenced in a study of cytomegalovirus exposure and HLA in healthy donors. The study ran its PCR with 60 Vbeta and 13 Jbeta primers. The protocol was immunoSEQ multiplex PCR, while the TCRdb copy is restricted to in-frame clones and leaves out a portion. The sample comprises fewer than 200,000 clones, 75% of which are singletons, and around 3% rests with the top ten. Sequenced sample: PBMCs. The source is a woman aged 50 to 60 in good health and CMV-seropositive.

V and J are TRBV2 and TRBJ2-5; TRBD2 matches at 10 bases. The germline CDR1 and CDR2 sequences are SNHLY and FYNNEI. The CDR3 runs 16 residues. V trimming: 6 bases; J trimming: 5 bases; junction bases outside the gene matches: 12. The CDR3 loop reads CASSPPPAGGLETQYF. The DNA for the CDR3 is TGTGCCAGCAGCCCTCCCCCAGCGGGGGGGCTCGAGACCCAGTACTTC.

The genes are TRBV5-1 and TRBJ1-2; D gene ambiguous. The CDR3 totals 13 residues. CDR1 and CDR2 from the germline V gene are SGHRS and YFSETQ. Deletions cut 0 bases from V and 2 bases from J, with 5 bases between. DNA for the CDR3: TGCGCCAGCAGCTTGGAACGGAACTATGGCTACACCTTC. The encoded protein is CASSLERNYGYTF.

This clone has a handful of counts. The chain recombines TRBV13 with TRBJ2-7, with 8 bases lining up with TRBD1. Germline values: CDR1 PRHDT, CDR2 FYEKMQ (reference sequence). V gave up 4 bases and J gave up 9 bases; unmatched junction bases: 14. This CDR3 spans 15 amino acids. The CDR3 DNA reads TGTGCCAGCAGCTCCAGTCGGACAGGGACTGGAGCGCAGTACTTC. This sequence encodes CASSSSRTGTGAQYF. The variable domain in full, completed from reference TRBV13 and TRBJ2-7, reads AAGVIQSPRHLIKEKRETATLKCYPIPRHDTVYWYQQGPGQDPQFLISFYEKMQSDKGSIPDRFSAQQFSDYHSELNMSSLELGDSALYFCASSSSRTGTGAQYFGPGTRLTVT.

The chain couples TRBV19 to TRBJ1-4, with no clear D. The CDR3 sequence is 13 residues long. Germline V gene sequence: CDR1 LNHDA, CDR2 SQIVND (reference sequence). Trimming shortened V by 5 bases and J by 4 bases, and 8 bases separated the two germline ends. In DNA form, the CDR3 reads TGTGCCAGTAGTCTCTTTTTTAATGAAAAACTGTTTTTT. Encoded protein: CASSLFFNEKLFF.

In DNA, the CDR3 is TGTGCCAGCAGCCAGGGACAGGGCAATAACTATGGCTACACCTTC. Encoded protein: CASSQGQGNNYGYTF. The chain uses TRBV7-9 and TRBJ1-2, with TRBD1 identical over 9 bases. The V and J ends lost 5 bases and 1 base, in that order; junction bases with no gene match: 5. Germline values: CDR1 SEHNR, CDR2 FQNEAQ (reference sequence). The CDR3 covers 15 residues.

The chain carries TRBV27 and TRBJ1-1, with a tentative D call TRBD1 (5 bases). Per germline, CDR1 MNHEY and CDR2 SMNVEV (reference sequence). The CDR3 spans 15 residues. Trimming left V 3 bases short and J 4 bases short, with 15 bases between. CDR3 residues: CASSFRSGRLTEAFF. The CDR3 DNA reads TGTGCCAGCAGTTTTCGTTCAGGGAGGCTCACTGAAGCTTTCTTT.

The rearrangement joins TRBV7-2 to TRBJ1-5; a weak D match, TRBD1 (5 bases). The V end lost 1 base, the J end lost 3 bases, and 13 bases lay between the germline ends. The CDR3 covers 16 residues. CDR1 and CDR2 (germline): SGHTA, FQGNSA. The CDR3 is CASSLGAGGANQPQHF. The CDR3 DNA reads TGTGCCAGCAGCTTAGGTGCCGGGGGTGCCAATCAGCCCCAGCATTTT.

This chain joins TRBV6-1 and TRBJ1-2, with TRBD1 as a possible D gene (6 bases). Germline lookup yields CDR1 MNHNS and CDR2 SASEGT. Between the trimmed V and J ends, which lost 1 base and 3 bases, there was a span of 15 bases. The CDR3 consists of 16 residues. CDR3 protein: CASSEGGGGKYYGYTF. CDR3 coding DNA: TGTGCCAGCAGTGAAGGGGGGGGCGGGAAATACTATGGCTACACCTTC.

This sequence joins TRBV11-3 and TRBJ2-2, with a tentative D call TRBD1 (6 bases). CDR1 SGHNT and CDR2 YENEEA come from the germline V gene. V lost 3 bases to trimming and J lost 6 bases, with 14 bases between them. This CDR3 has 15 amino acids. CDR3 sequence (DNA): TGTGCCAGCAGCTTGCTTGGCAGGGGTTCCGGGGAGCTGTTTTTT. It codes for CASSLLGRGSGELFF.

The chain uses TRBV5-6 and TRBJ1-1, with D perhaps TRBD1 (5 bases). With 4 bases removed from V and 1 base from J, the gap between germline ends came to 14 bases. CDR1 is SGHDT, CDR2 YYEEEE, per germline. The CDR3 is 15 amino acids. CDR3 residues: CASSRGLWKNTEAFF. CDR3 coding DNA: TGTGCCAGCAGCCGGGGACTGTGGAAGAACACTGAAGCTTTCTTT.

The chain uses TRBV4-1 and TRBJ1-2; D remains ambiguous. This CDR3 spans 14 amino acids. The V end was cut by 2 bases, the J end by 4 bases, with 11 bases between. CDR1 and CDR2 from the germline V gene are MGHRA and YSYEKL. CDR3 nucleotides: TGCGCCAGCAGCCAATTGGCAGTTATCTATGGCTACACCTTC. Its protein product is CASSQLAVIYGYTF.

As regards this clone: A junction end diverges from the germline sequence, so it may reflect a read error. The CDR3 DNA reads TGTGCCAGCAGGGAAGGGACAGTCATGGGAGCCAAAAACATTCAGTACTTC. Protein: CASREGTVMGAKNIQYF. The chain joins TRBV2 to TRBJ2-4; TRBD1 aligns across 7 bases. The germline V gene has CDR1 SNHLY and CDR2 FYNNEI. This CDR3 is built from 17 residues.

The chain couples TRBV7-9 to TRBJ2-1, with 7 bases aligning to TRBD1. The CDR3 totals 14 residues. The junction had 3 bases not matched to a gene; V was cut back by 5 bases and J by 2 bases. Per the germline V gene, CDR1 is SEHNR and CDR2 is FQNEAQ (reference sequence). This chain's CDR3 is CASSEQGTYNEQFF. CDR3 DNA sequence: TGTGCCAGCAGCGAACAGGGGACCTACAATGAGCAGTTCTTC.

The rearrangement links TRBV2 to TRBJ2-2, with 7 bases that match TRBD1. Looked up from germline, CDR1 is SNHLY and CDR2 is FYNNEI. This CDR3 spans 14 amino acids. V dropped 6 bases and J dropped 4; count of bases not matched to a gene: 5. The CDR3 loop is CASSRDSITGELFF. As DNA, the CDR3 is TGTGCCAGCAGCCGGGACAGTATCACCGGGGAGCTGTTTTTT.

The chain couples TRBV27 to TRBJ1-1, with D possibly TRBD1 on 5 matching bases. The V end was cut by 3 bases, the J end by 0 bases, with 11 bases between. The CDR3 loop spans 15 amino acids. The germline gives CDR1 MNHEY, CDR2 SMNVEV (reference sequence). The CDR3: CASSLTGVVNTEAFF. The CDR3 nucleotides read TGTGCCAGCAGTTTGACGGGGGTCGTGAACACTGAAGCTTTCTTT.

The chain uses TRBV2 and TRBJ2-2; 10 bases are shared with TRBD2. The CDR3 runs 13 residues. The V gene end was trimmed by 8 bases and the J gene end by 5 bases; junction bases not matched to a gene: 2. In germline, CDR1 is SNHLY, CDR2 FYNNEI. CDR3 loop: CASRTSGTGELFF. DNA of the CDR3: TGTGCCAGCCGGACTAGCGGTACCGGGGAGCTGTTTTTT.

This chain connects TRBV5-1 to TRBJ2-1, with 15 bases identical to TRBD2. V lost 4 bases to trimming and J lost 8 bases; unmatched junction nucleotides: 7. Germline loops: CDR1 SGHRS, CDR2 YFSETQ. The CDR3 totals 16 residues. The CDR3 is CASSGRTSGGAYEQFF. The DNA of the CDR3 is TGCGCCAGCAGCGGAAGGACTAGCGGGGGGGCCTATGAGCAGTTCTTC. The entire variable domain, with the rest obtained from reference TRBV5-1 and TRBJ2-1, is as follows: KAGVTQTPRYLIKTRGQQVTLSCSPISGHRSVSWYQQTPGQGLQFLFEYFSETQRNKGNFPGRFSGRQFSNSRSEMNVSTLELGDSALYLCASSGRTSGGAYEQFFGPGTRLTVL.

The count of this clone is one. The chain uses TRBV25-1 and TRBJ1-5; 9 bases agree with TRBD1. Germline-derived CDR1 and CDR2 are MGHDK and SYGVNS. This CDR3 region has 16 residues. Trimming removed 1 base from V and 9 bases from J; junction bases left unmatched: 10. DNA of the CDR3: TGTGCCAGCAGTGAATCTGGGACAGGGAGCCGGCGGCCCCAGCATTTT. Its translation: CASSESGTGSRRPQHF. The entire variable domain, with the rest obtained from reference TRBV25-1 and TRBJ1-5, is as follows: EADIYQTPRYLVIGTGKKITLECSQTMGHDKMYWYQQDPGMELHLIHYSYGVNSTEKGDLSSESTVSRIRTEHFPLTLESARPSHTSQYLCASSESGTGSRRPQHFGDGTRLSIL.

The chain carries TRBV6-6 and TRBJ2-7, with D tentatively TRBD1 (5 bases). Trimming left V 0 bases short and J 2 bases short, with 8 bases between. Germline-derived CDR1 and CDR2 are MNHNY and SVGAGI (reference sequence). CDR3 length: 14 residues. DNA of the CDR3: TGTGCCAGCAGTTACTCGACAGTGGCCTACGAGCAGTACTTC. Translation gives CASSYSTVAYEQYF.

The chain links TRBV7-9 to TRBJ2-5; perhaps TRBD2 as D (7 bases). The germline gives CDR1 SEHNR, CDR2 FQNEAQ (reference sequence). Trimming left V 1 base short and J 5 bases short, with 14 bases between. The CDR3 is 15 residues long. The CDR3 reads CASSLVSGGQETQYF. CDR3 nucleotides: TGTGCCAGCAGCTTAGTGTCGGGGGGCCAGGAGACCCAGTACTTC. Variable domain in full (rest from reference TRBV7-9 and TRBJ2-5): DTGVSQNPRHKITKRGQNVTFRCDPISEHNRLYWYRQTLGQGPEFLTYFQNEAQLEKSRLLSDRFSAERPKGSFSTLEIQRTEQGDSAMYLCASSLVSGGQETQYFGPGTRLLVL.

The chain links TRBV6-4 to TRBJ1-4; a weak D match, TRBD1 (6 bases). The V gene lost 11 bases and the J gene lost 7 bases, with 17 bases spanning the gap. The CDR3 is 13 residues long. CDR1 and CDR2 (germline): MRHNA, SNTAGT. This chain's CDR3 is CAGYREGGEKLFF. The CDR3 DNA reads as TGTGCCGGCTACAGGGAAGGAGGTGAAAAACTGTTTTTT.

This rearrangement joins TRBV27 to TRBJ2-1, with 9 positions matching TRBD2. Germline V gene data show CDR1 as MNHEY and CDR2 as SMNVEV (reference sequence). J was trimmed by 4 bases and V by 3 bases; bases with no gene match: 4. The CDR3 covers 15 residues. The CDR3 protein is CASSLGLAGYNEQFF. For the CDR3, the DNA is TGTGCCAGCAGTTTGGGGCTAGCGGGGTACAATGAGCAGTTCTTC.

CDR3 nucleotide sequence: TGTGCCAGCAGTCAAGGGACAGGGGGGAACGCTGGAAACACCATATATTTT. Translated, it gives CASSQGTGGNAGNTIYF. This chain uses TRBV6-1 with TRBJ1-3, with 11 nucleotides matching TRBD1. V lost 5 bases and J lost 2; bases outside the gene matches: 8. The V gene's germline CDR1 is MNHNS and CDR2 SASEGT. This CDR3 is 17 amino acids long.

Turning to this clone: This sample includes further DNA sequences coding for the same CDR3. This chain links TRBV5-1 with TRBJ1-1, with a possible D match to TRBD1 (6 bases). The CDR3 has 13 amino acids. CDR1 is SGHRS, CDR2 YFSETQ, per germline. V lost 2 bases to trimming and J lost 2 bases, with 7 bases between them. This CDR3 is CASSLQGNTEAFF. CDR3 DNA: TGCGCCAGCAGCTTACAGGGAAACACTGAAGCTTTCTTT.